A single sample is the source of the 18 T cell receptor beta chains below, sequenced in a study of PD-L1 blockade in urothelial cancer. Only in-frame clones appear in the TCRdb table, and some are missing; sequencing was by immunoSEQ multiplex PCR. The table lists 45,000 to 65,000 clones, over 70% of them singletons, with 5% to 7.5% in the top ten. The input for sequencing was PBMCs, taken around atezolizumab (anti-PD-L1) treatment. These receptors originate from a man aged 35-49 years with urothelial cancer.

The V call is TRBV9, the J call TRBJ2-1; 10 bases match TRBD2. This CDR3 has 15 amino acids. CDR1 and CDR2 from the germline V gene are SGDLS and YYNGEE. The V and J ends lost 0 bases and 5 bases, in that order; junction bases with no gene match: 2. The CDR3 protein is CASSVASGSHNEQFF. CDR3 DNA: TGTGCCAGCAGCGTAGCTAGCGGGAGCCACAATGAGCAGTTCTTC.

This chain links TRBV7-3 with TRBJ2-7; TRBD2 agrees at 10 bases. The CDR3 is 16 amino acids. The V segment lost 2 bases and the J segment 5 bases; nucleotides outside the gene matches: 9. The germline gives CDR1 SGHTA, CDR2 FQGTGA. CDR3 nucleotides: TGTGCCAGCAGCTTACTTCCTAGCGGGAGAGGGGACGAGCAGTACTTC. Translating gives CASSLLPSGRGDEQYF.

The CDR3 sequence: CASSLIPGSPYGYTF. DNA of the CDR3: TGTGCCAGCAGTTTAATCCCAGGGTCCCCCTACGGCTACACCTTC. The genes are TRBV28 and TRBJ1-2; maybe TRBD1 (5 bases). Germline lookup yields CDR1 MDHEN and CDR2 SYDVKM. The CDR3 has 15 residues. V dropped 2 bases and J dropped 8 bases, with 18 bases sitting between them.

The V and J genes are TRBV7-8 and TRBJ2-7; D is unclear. The germline V and J ends were trimmed by 6 bases and 0 bases, with 12 bases remaining between them. This CDR3 is built from 14 residues. Germline lookup yields CDR1 SGHVS and CDR2 FQNEAQ. CDR3: CASRAGSSSYEQYF. The DNA for the CDR3 is TGTGCCAGCAGGGCCGGGTCCAGCTCCTACGAGCAGTACTTC. The full variable domain, completed using reference TRBV7-8 and TRBJ2-7, is GAGVSQSPRYKVAKRGQDVALRCDPISGHVSLFWYQQALGQGPEFLTYFQNEAQLDKSGLPSDRFFAERPEGSVSTLKIQRTQQEDSAVYLCASRAGSSSYEQYFGPGTRLTVT.

The V and J genes are TRBV19 and TRBJ1-1; 7 bases are a match to TRBD1. Unmatched junction bases numbered 3, after V lost 5 bases and J lost 0 bases. From germline, CDR1 is LNHDA and CDR2 SQIVND (reference sequence). CDR3 length: 14 amino acids. The CDR3 DNA reads TGTGCCAGTAGTTCGGGGACAGTGAACACTGAAGCTTTCTTT. Translation: CASSSGTVNTEAFF.

This clone was seen once. The chain joins TRBV5-4 to TRBJ2-3, with TRBD2 as a possible D gene (7 bases). The germline gives CDR1 SGHNT, CDR2 YYREEE (reference sequence). The V end was cut by 1 base, the J end by 6 bases, with 9 bases between. The CDR3 has 13 amino acids. The CDR3 DNA reads TGTGCCAGCAGCTTGAGGGGGGGGGATACGCAGTATTTT. Protein product: CASSLRGGDTQYF.

The CDR3 sequence is CASSRLAGGLSDTQYF. The CDR3 coding sequence is TGTGCCAGCAGCCGACTAGCGGGAGGGCTCTCAGATACGCAGTATTTT. V gene TRBV27 combines with J gene TRBJ2-3; 14 positions match TRBD2. The CDR3 consists of 16 residues. Trimming cost V 6 bases and J 4 bases; bases outside gene matches: 6. Germline CDR1 MNHEY, CDR2 SMNVEV (reference sequence).

The V and J genes are TRBV5-5 and TRBJ2-7; D is possibly TRBD2 (6 bases). Germline assignment: CDR1 SGHKS and CDR2 YYEKEE (reference sequence). CDR3 length: 17 residues. The germline V and J ends were trimmed by 5 bases and 1 base, with 22 bases remaining between them. CDR3 coding DNA: TGTGCCAGCAGTTTTAGATCGGGCAGCGGGCTATCCTACGAGCAGTACTTC. Translated: CASSFRSGSGLSYEQYF.

The chain has TRBV4-1 and TRBJ1-1; D remains ambiguous. The CDR3 totals 13 residues. Deletions cut 0 bases from V and 10 bases from J, with 12 bases between. Germline values: CDR1 MGHRA, CDR2 YSYEKL. The CDR3 DNA reads TGCGCCAGCAGCCAAGATCCTCGGAGGGTAGCTTTCTTT. Protein: CASSQDPRRVAFF.

V gene TRBV7-6 combines with J gene TRBJ2-3; 8 positions match TRBD2. Trimming took 5 bases from V and 4 from J; bases not matched to a gene: 11. Germline V lookup: CDR1 SGHVS, CDR2 FNYEAQ. This CDR3 is 16 amino acids long. CDR3: CASSQLAARGADTQYF. CDR3 coding DNA: TGTGCCAGCAGCCAACTAGCGGCCAGGGGAGCAGATACGCAGTATTTT.

V and J are TRBV28 and TRBJ1-2; tentatively, D is TRBD1 (6 bases). This CDR3 comprises 13 residues. The germline CDR1 and CDR2 sequences are MDHEN and SYDVKM. V shed 6 bases and J shed 5 bases, with 13 bases lying between them. CDR3 in DNA: TGTGCCAGCAGGCCTGACAGGACTTATGGCTACACCTTC. Encoded protein: CASRPDRTYGYTF.

This chain links TRBV10-3 with TRBJ2-1, with TRBD1 matching 9 bases. There are 14 residues in the CDR3. With V trimmed by 10 bases and J by 0 bases, 4 bases remained unmatched. Looked up from germline, CDR1 is ENHRY and CDR2 is SYGVKD. The CDR3 spells CATQDRGSYNEQFF. The DNA for the CDR3 is TGTGCCACCCAGGACAGGGGCTCCTACAATGAGCAGTTCTTC.

The V call is TRBV7-3, the J call TRBJ2-2; D is ambiguous. With 2 bases removed from V and 6 bases from J, the gap between germline ends came to 10 bases. The CDR3 spans 14 residues. In germline, CDR1 is SGHTA, CDR2 FQGTGA. This CDR3 is CASSLEPVAGELFF. For the CDR3, the DNA is TGTGCCAGCAGCTTAGAGCCGGTGGCCGGGGAGCTGTTTTTT.

CDR3 DNA sequence: TGTGCCAGCAGCCCCTCGACAGGGGGGACTGAAGCTTTCTTT. Translated, it gives CASSPSTGGTEAFF. The chain has TRBV7-2 and TRBJ1-1; 9 bases match TRBD1. The CDR3 spans 14 residues. J lost 5 bases, V lost 5 bases, and 6 bases had no gene match. Germline CDR1 is SGHTA and CDR2 is FQGNSA.

The chain recombines TRBV9 with TRBJ2-1; 9 nucleotides line up with TRBD1. The CDR3 spans 17 residues. The germline gives CDR1 SGDLS, CDR2 YYNGEE. Trimming removed 4 bases from V and 6 bases from J; junction bases left unmatched: 14. The CDR3 region has the DNA TGTGCCAGCAGCATAGGTGCCGGGACAGGGAAAGGCAATGAGCAGTTCTTC. This sequence encodes CASSIGAGTGKGNEQFF.

The V gene is TRBV2, the J gene TRBJ2-4; 11 nucleotides match TRBD2. With V trimmed by 2 bases and J by 9 bases, 9 bases remained unmatched. The germline CDR1 and CDR2 sequences are SNHLY and FYNNEI. CDR3 length: 16 residues. The CDR3 region has the DNA TGTGCCAGCAGTGAACGTACCTCTAGCGGGAGGCCCATTCAGTACTTC. Translated: CASSERTSSGRPIQYF.

The chain has TRBV18 and TRBJ1-2, with TRBD1 identical over 7 bases. J was trimmed by 0 bases and V by 3 bases; bases with no gene match: 7. Germline CDR1 and CDR2: KGHSH and LQKENI. The CDR3 totals 16 residues. DNA for the CDR3: TGTGCCAGCTCACCCGACAGGGACTGGGCTAACTATGGCTACACCTTC. This sequence encodes CASSPDRDWANYGYTF.

This chain connects TRBV28 to TRBJ2-7; 7 bases align to TRBD1. The CDR3 extends over 14 amino acids. Per germline, CDR1 MDHEN and CDR2 SYDVKM. V lost 5 bases to trimming and J lost 4 bases; unmatched junction nucleotides: 8. This CDR3 is CASSGSGTVYEQYF. The CDR3 DNA sequence: TGTGCCAGCAGTGGGTCCGGGACAGTGTACGAGCAGTACTTC.